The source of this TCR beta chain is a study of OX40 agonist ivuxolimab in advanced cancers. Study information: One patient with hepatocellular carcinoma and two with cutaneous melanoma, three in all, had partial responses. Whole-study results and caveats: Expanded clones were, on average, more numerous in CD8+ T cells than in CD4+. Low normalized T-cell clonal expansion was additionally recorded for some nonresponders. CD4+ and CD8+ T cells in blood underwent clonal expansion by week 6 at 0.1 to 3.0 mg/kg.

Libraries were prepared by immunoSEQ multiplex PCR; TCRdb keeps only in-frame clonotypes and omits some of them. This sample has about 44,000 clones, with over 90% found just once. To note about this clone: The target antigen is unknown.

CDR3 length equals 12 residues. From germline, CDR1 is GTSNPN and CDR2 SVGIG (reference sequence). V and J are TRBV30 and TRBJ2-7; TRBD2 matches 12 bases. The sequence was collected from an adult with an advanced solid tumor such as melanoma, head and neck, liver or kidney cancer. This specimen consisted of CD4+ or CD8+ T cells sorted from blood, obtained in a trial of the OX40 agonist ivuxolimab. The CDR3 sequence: CAGLAGSYEQYF. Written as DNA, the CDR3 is TGTGCTGGACTAGCGGGATCCTACGAGCAGTACTTC.